Below are 20 T cell receptor beta chains sequenced from a single sample in a study of response to subunit inactivated influenza vaccine. TCRdb redid the calling of the RT-PCR reads with MiXCR, one entry per CDR3 protein. This sample yields roughly 700,000 distinct CDR3 sequences, of which less than 20% are seen a single time; approximately 10% belongs to the top ten. This specimen consisted of PBMCs from blood, obtained about 11 days after vaccination. The receptor source for this set is a man in his fifties or sixties who received an inactivated influenza vaccine.

The genes are TRBV25-1 and TRBJ2-3; maybe TRBD2 (5 bases). Trimming removed 0 bases from V and 2 bases from J, with 18 bases in between. The CDR3 is 18 amino acids. Germline V gene sequence: CDR1 MGHDK, CDR2 SYGVNS. Here the CDR3 reads CASSEYASSRVNTDTQYF. The DNA for the CDR3 is TGTGCCAGCAGTGAATACGCTAGCAGCCGAGTCAACACAGATACGCAGTATTTT. Drawing the rest from reference TRBV25-1 and TRBJ2-3, the complete variable domain is EADIYQTPRYLVIGTGKKITLECSQTMGHDKMYWYQQDPGMELHLIHYSYGVNSTEKGDLSSESTVSRIRTEHFPLTLESARPSHTSQYLCASSEYASSRVNTDTQYFGPGTRLTVL.

This clonotype turned up a few times. The J gene is TRBJ2-1, the V gene TRBV6-2 or TRBV6-3; D possibly corresponds to TRBD1 (5 bases). V lost 6 bases and J 7 bases, leaving 13 bases between the germline ends. Germline V gene lookup returns CDR1 MNHEY and CDR2 SVGEGT. The CDR3 has 13 amino acids. This CDR3 reads CASSDPGFNEQFF. The CDR3 DNA reads as TGTGCCAGCAGCGACCCAGGGTTTAATGAGCAGTTCTTC.

V is TRBV12-3 or TRBV12-4 and J is TRBJ1-5; the match to TRBD1 covers 7 bases. The V segment lost 5 bases and the J segment 8 bases; nucleotides outside the gene matches: 6. This CDR3 contains 13 residues. The CDR3 DNA reads TGTGCCAGCAGTCCAGGCAGGGGGGAGCCCCAGCATTTT. Translating gives CASSPGRGEPQHF.

This sequence joins TRBV6-6 and TRBJ2-7; D perhaps matches TRBD2 (6 bases). This CDR3 spans 13 amino acids. Germline CDR1 and CDR2: MNHNY and SVGAGI (reference sequence). Trimming took 7 bases from V and 6 from J, leaving 16 bases between them. The CDR3 loop reads CASTLGGLAEQYF. The DNA for the CDR3 is TGTGCCAGCACTCTCGGGGGATTGGCCGAGCAGTACTTC.

The sample holds a few counts of this clonotype. The J gene is TRBJ1-4, the V gene TRBV20-1; D is perhaps TRBD1 (5 bases). Germline loops: CDR1 DFQATT, CDR2 SNEGSKA (reference sequence). Trimming took off 6 bases at V and 8 bases at J, with 16 bases between the two ends. This CDR3 has 13 residues. As DNA, the CDR3 is TGCAGTGCGAGTGTGGGGGACCAGGAAAAACTGTTTTTT. Translated: CSASVGDQEKLFF.

The chain employs TRBV20-1 and TRBJ2-7; 8 bases are shared with TRBD1. The trim removed 6 bases at V and 4 bases at J, leaving 8 bases unmatched. The CDR3 has 13 residues. The germline V gene encodes CDR1 DFQATT and CDR2 SNEGSKA (reference sequence). The DNA of the CDR3 is TGCAGTGCAACGAACAGGGGGTCGTACGAGCAGTACTTC. It codes for CSATNRGSYEQYF.

This clonotype has more than one count but fewer than ten. The gene calls are TRBV6-2 or TRBV6-3 and TRBJ2-1; 12 bases fit TRBD2. The V gene end was trimmed by 4 bases and the J gene end by 0 bases; junction bases not matched to a gene: 10. In germline, CDR1 is MNHEY, CDR2 SVGEGT. The length of the CDR3 is 19 residues. Here the CDR3 DNA reads TGTGCCAGCAGTTTTTGGCTAGCGGGAGGGGGAAGCTCCTACAATGAGCAGTTCTTC. Translation: CASSFWLAGGGSSYNEQFF.

This clonotype was seen a handful of times. The V call is TRBV28, the J call TRBJ1-2; D gene uncertain. The CDR3 loop spans 16 amino acids. Trimming took 4 bases from V and 2 from J, leaving 17 bases between them. CDR1 MDHEN and CDR2 SYDVKM come from the germline V gene. In DNA, the CDR3 is TGTGCCAGCAGTTCTGGGTGGCTTCGGAAAAACTATGGCTACACCTTC. It specifies CASSSGWLRKNYGYTF.

At least ten counts were recorded for this clonotype. This chain uses TRBV5-1 with TRBJ2-7, with unresolved D. From germline, CDR1 is SGHRS and CDR2 YFSETQ. CDR3 length: 14 residues. With 0 bases removed from V and 9 bases from J, the gap between germline ends came to 16 bases. In nucleotides, the CDR3 is TGCGCCAGCAGCTTGGCCACAAATTTAAGAAGGCAGTACTTC. Its protein is CASSLATNLRRQYF.

This clonotype showed up just a few times. The chain couples TRBV7-8 to TRBJ1-2; a possible D gene is TRBD1 (6 bases). Germline V lookup: CDR1 SGHVS, CDR2 FQNEAQ. The CDR3 is 16 amino acids. Trimming removed 0 bases at V and 6 bases at J, with 17 bases between. The CDR3: CASSLADFWAGDGYTF. The CDR3 DNA is TGTGCCAGCAGCTTAGCGGATTTTTGGGCAGGGGATGGCTACACCTTC. Complete variable domain (other parts from reference TRBV7-8 and TRBJ1-2): GAGVSQSPRYKVAKRGQDVALRCDPISGHVSLFWYQQALGQGPEFLTYFQNEAQLDKSGLPSDRFFAERPEGSVSTLKIQRTQQEDSAVYLCASSLADFWAGDGYTFGSGTRLTVV.

The chain is built from TRBV11-2 and TRBJ1-4, with D hard to call. Trimming left V 1 base short and J 2 bases short, with 5 bases between. This CDR3 spans 14 amino acids. Germline V gene data show CDR1 as SGHAT and CDR2 as FQNNGV. Here the CDR3 reads CASSLGHTNEKLFF. The DNA of the CDR3 is TGTGCCAGCAGCTTAGGACATACTAATGAAAAACTGTTTTTT.

This chain's CDR3 is CASSTRDGYTF. CDR3 nucleotides: TGTGCCAGCAGTACTCGGGATGGCTACACCTTC. The chain combines TRBV6-2 or TRBV6-3 with TRBJ1-2; D ambiguous. This CDR3 is 11 amino acids long. Germline CDR1 MNHEY, CDR2 SVGEGT. Trimming took 5 bases from V and 6 from J, leaving 7 bases between them.

V and J are TRBV2 and TRBJ2-2; TRBD1 might be the D (5 bases). Per the germline V gene, CDR1 is SNHLY and CDR2 is FYNNEI. With 2 bases removed from V and 0 bases from J, the gap between germline ends came to 10 bases. The CDR3 runs to 16 residues. CDR3 DNA sequence: TGTGCCAGCAGTGAACTGTCCAGGGCGAACACCGGGGAGCTGTTTTTT. This gives the protein CASSELSRANTGELFF.

This clonotype was observed at least ten times. The CDR3 nucleotides read TGTGCCAGCAGCCCCCATATGAGCACCGGGGAGCTGTTTTTT. As protein: CASSPHMSTGELFF. This sequence joins TRBV7-2 and TRBJ2-2; D is ambiguous. V was shortened by 5 bases and J by 4 bases, with 11 bases between the two germline ends. Looked up from germline, CDR1 is SGHTA and CDR2 is FQGNSA. The CDR3 consists of 14 residues.

This chain's CDR3 is CASSLDPGAGNTEAFF. CDR3 sequence (DNA): TGTGCCAGCAGCTTAGATCCCGGGGCAGGGAACACTGAAGCTTTCTTT. This chain uses TRBV7-2 with TRBJ1-1; possible D gene TRBD1, 5 bases. The CDR3 has 16 residues. Germline loops: CDR1 SGHTA, CDR2 FQGNSA. V lost 1 base and J lost 1, with 13 bases in between.

This rearrangement joins TRBV12-3 or TRBV12-4 to TRBJ2-2; 12 nucleotides match TRBD2. V was clipped by 7 bases and J by 5 bases; unmatched bases: 14. The CDR3 sequence is 18 residues long. Here the CDR3 reads CASTVSAGLAGRTGELFF. Here the CDR3 DNA reads TGTGCCAGCACTGTCTCCGCGGGACTAGCGGGTCGGACCGGGGAGCTGTTTTTT.

This clonotype came up a few times. The chain's CDR3 is CASSPGLAGGPSTGELFF. The CDR3 DNA sequence: TGTGCCAGCAGCCCGGGACTAGCGGGAGGGCCGTCCACCGGGGAGCTGTTTTTT. This chain links TRBV4-2 with TRBJ2-2; 16 bases line up with TRBD2. After removal of 4 bases from V and 4 bases from J, the junction contained 6 bases not matched to a gene. The CDR3 is made up of 18 amino acids. Per germline, CDR1 LGHNA and CDR2 YNFKEQ.

In its sample, this clonotype was seen a few times. This chain connects TRBV5-1 to TRBJ1-1, with D possibly TRBD1 on 5 matching bases. In germline, CDR1 is SGHRS, CDR2 YFSETQ. The V end was cut by 3 bases, the J end by 1 base, with 10 bases between. This CDR3 is built from 14 residues. The CDR3 region is CASSSWDGNTEAFF. The CDR3 nucleotides are TGCGCCAGCAGCTCCTGGGACGGGAACACTGAAGCTTTCTTT.

V and J are TRBV14 and TRBJ2-7; 7 nucleotides match TRBD1. CDR1 and CDR2 (germline): SGHDN, FVKESK. This CDR3 contains 15 residues. Trimming removed 5 bases from V and 4 bases from J; junction bases left unmatched: 11. The CDR3 loop reads CASSFTTGTLYEQYF. CDR3 nucleotide sequence: TGTGCCAGCAGCTTTACGACAGGGACCTTGTACGAGCAGTACTTC.

The chain is built from TRBV5-1 and TRBJ2-7, with 9 bases that match TRBD1. V lost 4 bases and J lost 5; bases outside the gene matches: 10. Germline CDR1 and CDR2: SGHRS and YFSETQ. The CDR3 runs to 15 residues. CDR3 amino acids: CASSPTGGAFDEQYF. The CDR3 coding sequence is TGCGCCAGCAGCCCCACAGGGGGCGCGTTCGACGAGCAGTACTTC.